The 10 T cell receptor beta chains reported below all come from one sample, sequenced in a study of T cells in Graves' hyperthyroidism and ophthalmopathy. TCR beta CDR3 region amplification was performed from RNA transcripts. First-round RT-PCR with HTBI primers amplified the TCR CDR3 region. A single record per CDR3 protein comes from TCRdb applying MiXCR to the multiplex PCR reads. This sample has about 400,000 distinct CDR3 sequences; 15% occur once, and the top ten carry about 33%. What was sequenced was blood. The source is a woman under 40 with Graves' hyperthyroidism.

The chain carries TRBV12-5 and TRBJ2-1, with 13 bases aligning to TRBD2. V gave up 0 bases and J gave up 9 bases; unmatched junction bases: 5. The germline gives CDR1 LGHNT, CDR2 FRNRAP. This CDR3 comprises 16 residues. This chain's CDR3 is CASGLVTSGRAFEQFF. Written as DNA, the CDR3 is TGTGCTAGTGGTTTGGTTACTAGCGGGAGGGCCTTTGAGCAGTTCTTC.

The sample holds a few counts of this clonotype. This chain connects TRBV5-4 to TRBJ2-4; 9 nucleotides match TRBD1. There are 16 residues in the CDR3. V was pared by 2 bases and J by 0 bases, with 3 bases of the junction left unmatched. Germline-derived CDR1 and CDR2 are SGHNT and YYREEE (reference sequence). DNA for the CDR3: TGTGCCAGCAGCTTCAACAGGGGGCTAGCCAAAAACATTCAGTACTTC. It specifies CASSFNRGLAKNIQYF.

For this clonotype: The CDR3 does not close with the conserved phenylalanine or tryptophan, likely indicating a read error. The genes are TRBV20-1 and TRBJ2-7, with D uncertain. The V gene's germline CDR1 is DFQATT and CDR2 SNEGSKA (reference sequence). The ends were cut back, 6 bases at V and 6 bases at J, with 12 bases in the middle. This CDR3 is built from 11 residues. CDR3 region: CSAEHSSEQYL. CDR3 nucleotide sequence: TGCAGTGCCGAACATTCTAGCGAGCAGTACCTC.

The gene calls are TRBV9 and TRBJ1-6; possibly TRBD1 for D (5 bases). The CDR3 extends over 16 amino acids. V was clipped by 6 bases and J by 5 bases, with 18 bases between them. Germline assignment: CDR1 SGDLS and CDR2 YYNGEE. In DNA, the CDR3 is TGTGCCAGCAACGCGATGGGGGGGATCGATAATTCACCCCTCCACTTT. Translated: CASNAMGGIDNSPLHF.

At least ten counts were recorded for this clonotype. The genes are TRBV28 and TRBJ2-4, with 8 bases fitting TRBD2. The CDR3 covers 17 residues. Germline trimming cut 2 bases from V and 1 base from J; bases unmatched to any gene: 7. The germline CDR1 and CDR2 sequences are MDHEN and SYDVKM. The CDR3 bases are TGTGCCAGCAGTTTAGCGGGAGGCCGTGTGGCCAAAAACATTCAGTACTTC. Protein product: CASSLAGGRVAKNIQYF.

In this sample, this clonotype turned up many times. The rearrangement joins TRBV6-1 to TRBJ2-1, with 7 bases matching TRBD2. The junction had 5 bases not matched to a gene; V was cut back by 3 bases and J by 9 bases. This CDR3 comprises 13 residues. Per germline, CDR1 MNHNS and CDR2 SASEGT. This CDR3 reads CASSEAGDGEQFF. The CDR3 DNA reads as TGTGCCAGCAGTGAGGCGGGAGACGGTGAGCAGTTCTTC.

The CDR3 loop reads CATRRNTEAFF. The CDR3 nucleotides are TGTGCCACCCGGAGGAACACTGAAGCTTTCTTT. The rearrangement links TRBV19 to TRBJ1-1, with D unresolved. The V end was cut by 10 bases, the J end by 1 base, with 7 bases between. The length of the CDR3 is 11 residues. Per the germline V gene, CDR1 is LNHDA and CDR2 is SQIVND (reference sequence).

This clonotype has ten or more counts. This chain connects TRBV6-1 to TRBJ1-2; weak D call: TRBD1 (5 bases). Germline V gene sequence: CDR1 MNHNS, CDR2 SASEGT. The CDR3 length is 15 residues. Trimming pared 7 bases from V and 0 bases from J, leaving 15 bases between. The CDR3 region is CASTSPTASNYGYTF. DNA for the CDR3: TGTGCCAGCACCTCCCCGACAGCTTCTAACTATGGCTACACCTTC.

This chain links TRBV6-1 with TRBJ1-1; tentatively, D is TRBD1 (5 bases). The CDR3 sequence is 14 residues long. The ends were cut back, 6 bases at V and 4 bases at J, with 15 bases in the middle. The germline CDR1 and CDR2 sequences are MNHNS and SASEGT. CDR3 nucleotides: TGTGCCAGCAGGAATGGGGGGGACGGCACTGAAGCTTTCTTT. Its translation: CASRNGGDGTEAFF.

A few counts support this clonotype. The chain is built from TRBV4-2 and TRBJ1-1; perhaps TRBD1 as D (5 bases). V lost 0 bases, J lost 3 bases, and 17 bases lay in between. CDR1 is LGHNA, CDR2 YNFKEQ, per germline. The CDR3 contains 17 residues. CDR3 DNA sequence: TGTGCCAGCAGCCAAGAATTGACGAGGGGTACACACACTGAAGCTTTCTTT. Encoded protein: CASSQELTRGTHTEAFF.